The rows below give T cell receptor beta chains drawn from one sample of a study of blood T cells in healthy people across ages. TCRdb analysed the 5' RACE reads with MiXCR anew, one entry per CDR3 protein. The data hold approximately 900,000 distinct CDR3 sequences, with 45% to 50% observed a single time. The sample taken for sequencing was blood. Receptor source: a man aged 25-45 years in good health. The CDR3 runs from the conserved cysteine through the conserved F or W. D genes are given only for firm matches. Not every row has a clone size; where given, it reads once, few, many or a size class.

abundance: -; d_gene: -; j_gene: TRBJ2-3; v_gene: TRBV7-9; CDR3aa: CASSSNGVATDTQYF; CDR3nt: TGTGCCAGCAGCTCCAACGGGGTGGCCACAGATACGCAGTATTTT
abundance: many; d_gene: TRBD1; j_gene: TRBJ2-3; v_gene: TRBV10-3; CDR3aa: CAIKGQSTDTQYF; CDR3nt: TGTGCCATCAAGGGACAGAGCACAGATACGCAGTATTTT
abundance: -; d_gene: -; j_gene: TRBJ2-1; v_gene: TRBV12-3/TRBV12-4; CDR3aa: CASSPTTGQFF; CDR3nt: TGTGCCAGCAGCCCGACCACCGGGCAGTTCTTC
abundance: -; d_gene: -; j_gene: TRBJ1-3; v_gene: TRBV10-3; CDR3aa: CAISESEQISGNTIYF; CDR3nt: TGTGCCATCAGTGAGTCCGAACAGATCTCTGGAAACACCATATATTTT
abundance: few; d_gene: -; j_gene: TRBJ2-7; v_gene: TRBV25-1; CDR3aa: CASSEIGRSSDEQYF; CDR3nt: TGTGCCAGCAGTGAAATAGGGAGGTCGTCGGACGAGCAGTACTTC
abundance: -; d_gene: TRBD1; j_gene: TRBJ1-2; v_gene: TRBV24-1; CDR3aa: CATSPDRVRYTF; CDR3nt: TGTGCCACCAGCCCGGACAGGGTCCGCTACACCTTC
abundance: -; d_gene: -; j_gene: TRBJ1-2; v_gene: TRBV5-5; CDR3aa: CASSLAGTVNYGYTF; CDR3nt: TGTGCCAGCAGCCTCGCCGGGACTGTGAACTATGGCTACACCTTC
abundance: -; d_gene: TRBD2; j_gene: TRBJ2-3; v_gene: TRBV15; CDR3aa: CATSRDHAGGATDTQYF; CDR3nt: TGTGCCACCAGCAGAGATCATGCGGGGGGGGCGACAGATACGCAGTATTTT
abundance: few; d_gene: TRBD2; j_gene: TRBJ2-1; v_gene: TRBV9; CDR3aa: CASSVGGTNHNEQFF; CDR3nt: TGTGCCAGCAGCGTAGGAGGGACTAACCACAATGAGCAGTTCTTC
abundance: -; d_gene: TRBD2; j_gene: TRBJ2-1; v_gene: TRBV5-6; CDR3aa: CASSLGLAVMSFYNEQFF; CDR3nt: TGTGCCAGCAGCTTGGGACTAGCGGTCATGAGCTTCTACAATGAGCAGTTCTTC
abundance: -; d_gene: TRBD1; j_gene: TRBJ1-2; v_gene: TRBV7-9; CDR3aa: CASSLGDRGAEGYTF; CDR3nt: TGTGCCAGCAGCTTAGGGGACAGGGGAGCGGAAGGCTACACCTTC
abundance: -; d_gene: -; j_gene: TRBJ1-4; v_gene: TRBV15; CDR3aa: CATSRGWQQGEKLFF; CDR3nt: TGTGCCACCAGCAGAGGGTGGCAGCAAGGTGAAAAACTGTTTTTT
abundance: few; d_gene: -; j_gene: TRBJ2-7; v_gene: TRBV3-1; CDR3aa: CASSPGEHEQYF; CDR3nt: TGTGCCAGCAGCCCCGGGGAACACGAGCAGTACTTC
abundance: -; d_gene: -; j_gene: TRBJ2-1; v_gene: TRBV20-1; CDR3aa: CSASPKNRASNEQFF; CDR3nt: TGCAGTGCTAGTCCTAAGAACAGGGCGAGCAATGAGCAGTTCTTC
abundance: few; d_gene: -; j_gene: TRBJ2-1; v_gene: TRBV10-3; CDR3aa: CAISWSGNEQFF; CDR3nt: TGTGCCATCAGCTGGTCCGGCAATGAGCAGTTCTTC
abundance: -; d_gene: TRBD1; j_gene: TRBJ2-7; v_gene: TRBV5-1; CDR3aa: CDSSRRQGPQNSYEQYF; CDR3nt: TGCGACAGCAGCCGACGACAGGGTCCCCAGAACTCCTACGAGCAGTACTTC
abundance: few; d_gene: -; j_gene: TRBJ2-5; v_gene: TRBV3-1; CDR3aa: CASSQMKTQYF; CDR3nt: TGTGCCAGCAGCCAAATGAAGACCCAGTACTTC
abundance: -; d_gene: -; j_gene: TRBJ2-7; v_gene: TRBV5-6; CDR3aa: CASSLLGGNSYEQYF; CDR3nt: TGTGCCAGCAGCTTGTTGGGCGGAAACTCCTACGAGCAGTACTTC
abundance: few; d_gene: -; j_gene: TRBJ2-4; v_gene: TRBV9; CDR3aa: CASSVEGIDIQYF; CDR3nt: TGTGCCAGCAGCGTTGAGGGGATTGACATTCAGTACTTC
abundance: -; d_gene: -; j_gene: TRBJ1-1; v_gene: TRBV5-6; CDR3aa: CASSLLAGAMNTEAFF; CDR3nt: TGTGCCAGCAGCTTGTTGGCAGGGGCCATGAACACTGAAGCTTTCTTT
abundance: -; d_gene: TRBD1; j_gene: TRBJ1-1; v_gene: TRBV5-1; CDR3aa: CASSLAYRGSRTEAFF; CDR3nt: TGCGCCAGCAGCTTGGCCTACAGGGGATCAAGAACTGAAGCTTTCTTT
abundance: -; d_gene: -; j_gene: TRBJ2-1; v_gene: TRBV15; CDR3aa: CATSRVQWETQFF; CDR3nt: TGTGCCACCAGCAGAGTGCAATGGGAGACCCAGTTCTTC
abundance: -; d_gene: TRBD2; j_gene: TRBJ2-3; v_gene: TRBV20-1; CDR3aa: CSARARPAGGPVTQYF; CDR3nt: TGCAGTGCTAGGGCTCGACCAGCGGGAGGGCCGGTTACGCAGTATTTT
abundance: -; d_gene: -; j_gene: TRBJ1-5; v_gene: TRBV28; CDR3aa: CASSFNSGNQPQHF; CDR3nt: TGTGCCAGCAGTTTCAACTCGGGCAATCAGCCCCAGCATTTT
abundance: -; d_gene: -; j_gene: TRBJ2-1; v_gene: TRBV19; CDR3aa: CASSMSGTNYNEQFF; CDR3nt: TGTGCCAGTAGTATGTCAGGGACCAATTACAATGAGCAGTTCTTC
abundance: few; d_gene: -; j_gene: TRBJ1-2; v_gene: TRBV28; CDR3aa: CASTRPSRGYGYTF; CDR3nt: TGTGCCAGCACAAGACCCTCCCGAGGCTATGGCTACACCTTC
abundance: -; d_gene: TRBD2; j_gene: TRBJ2-3; v_gene: TRBV12-3/TRBV12-4; CDR3aa: CASSFLAGGPSDTQYF; CDR3nt: TGTGCCAGCAGTTTTTTAGCGGGGGGGCCATCAGATACGCAGTATTTT
abundance: once; d_gene: -; j_gene: TRBJ2-1; v_gene: TRBV10-3; CDR3aa: CAIGRQTTSNEQFF; CDR3nt: TGTGCCATCGGGAGACAGACTACGTCCAATGAGCAGTTCTTC
abundance: -; d_gene: TRBD1; j_gene: TRBJ2-3; v_gene: TRBV30; CDR3aa: CAWSGGQGIDTQYF; CDR3nt: TGTGCCTGGAGTGGCGGACAGGGGATAGATACGCAGTATTTT
abundance: -; d_gene: TRBD1; j_gene: TRBJ2-7; v_gene: TRBV27; CDR3aa: CASKTGSEQYF; CDR3nt: TGTGCCAGTAAGACAGGGAGCGAGCAGTACTTC
abundance: -; d_gene: TRBD1; j_gene: TRBJ1-6; v_gene: TRBV7-2; CDR3aa: CASSLIPGQGRSPLHF; CDR3nt: TGTGCCAGCAGCTTAATCCCGGGACAGGGAAGATCACCCCTCCACTTT
abundance: many; d_gene: TRBD2; j_gene: TRBJ2-1; v_gene: TRBV7-9; CDR3aa: CASSSSLERGRLYNEQFF; CDR3nt: TGTGCCAGCAGCTCCTCTCTGGAGCGGGGGAGATTATACAATGAGCAGTTCTTC
abundance: -; d_gene: -; j_gene: TRBJ2-7; v_gene: TRBV15; CDR3aa: CATSRGETYEQYF; CDR3nt: TGTGCCACCAGCAGAGGGGAGACCTACGAGCAGTACTTC
abundance: -; d_gene: TRBD1; j_gene: TRBJ1-2; v_gene: TRBV6-5; CDR3aa: CASRGTGASYGYTF; CDR3nt: TGTGCCAGCAGGGGGACAGGGGCCAGCTATGGCTACACCTTC
abundance: few; d_gene: -; j_gene: TRBJ2-5; v_gene: TRBV13; CDR3aa: CASSQRNSETQYF; CDR3nt: TGTGCCAGCAGCCAGAGGAACTCAGAGACCCAGTACTTC
abundance: -; d_gene: TRBD1; j_gene: TRBJ2-1; v_gene: TRBV29-1; CDR3aa: CSVVRTGRNEQFF; CDR3nt: TGCAGCGTTGTACGGACAGGACGGAATGAGCAGTTCTTC
abundance: -; d_gene: -; j_gene: TRBJ2-7; v_gene: TRBV12-3/TRBV12-4; CDR3aa: CASSTGQIYEQYF; CDR3nt: TGTGCCAGCAGTACCGGACAGATTTACGAGCAGTACTTC
abundance: many; d_gene: -; j_gene: TRBJ2-7; v_gene: TRBV7-2; CDR3aa: CASSFQGVGEQYF; CDR3nt: TGTGCCAGCAGCTTTCAGGGAGTCGGCGAGCAGTACTTC
abundance: -; d_gene: TRBD1; j_gene: TRBJ1-6; v_gene: TRBV7-2; CDR3aa: CASSRDTRDRYNSPLHF; CDR3nt: TGTGCCAGCAGCCGTGATACCCGGGACAGGTATAATTCACCCCTCCACTTT
abundance: -; d_gene: -; j_gene: TRBJ1-2; v_gene: TRBV20-1; CDR3aa: CSARGNGAISFYDYTF; CDR3nt: TGCAGTGCTAGGGGTAACGGGGCGATATCGTTCTATGACTACACCTTC
abundance: -; d_gene: TRBD2; j_gene: TRBJ2-3; v_gene: TRBV9; CDR3aa: CASTRTSGGAGDTHYF; CDR3nt: TGTGCCAGCACCCGGACTAGCGGGGGGGCAGGGGATACGCATTATTTT
abundance: -; d_gene: TRBD1; j_gene: TRBJ2-7; v_gene: TRBV7-9; CDR3aa: CASSQYRGETYEQYF; CDR3nt: TGTGCCAGCAGCCAGTACAGGGGGGAGACCTACGAGCAGTACTTC